This paragraph covers one T cell receptor (beta chain) sequence. These data belong to a study of blood T cells in healthy people across ages. With a J-beta primer mix and a sample-barcoded 5' primer, a second PCR ran about 6 to 11 cycles. TCRdb independently ran MiXCR on the 5' RACE reads; one entry per CDR3 protein. The repertoire holds about 1.6 million distinct CDR3 sequences, with about 32% as singletons. Specimen: blood. The receptor's source is a woman aged 25 to 45 in good health.

This CDR3 reads CSADRRGTDTQYF. Here the CDR3 DNA reads TGCAGTGCTGATAGGAGGGGCACAGATACGCAGTATTTT. V gene TRBV20-1 combines with J gene TRBJ2-3; possibly TRBD2 for D (6 bases). Germline CDR1 is DFQATT and CDR2 is SNEGSKA (reference sequence). Trimming cost V 5 bases and J 1 base, with 10 bases left between them. The CDR3 has 13 residues.